This T cell receptor beta chain was identified in a study of blood T cell repertoires in COVID-19. The CDR3 has 14 residues. The V and J ends lost 4 bases and 1 base, in that order; junction bases with no gene match: 6. Germline CDR1 reads SQVTM; CDR2 reads ANQGSEA. This clone was recorded at least ten times. The same CDR3 also results from other DNA sequences found in this sample. Enrollment of patients from Seattle took place during active infection, with longitudinal follow-up. Profiled with immunoSEQ multiplex PCR; TCRdb holds only in-frame clones, not every one. The data hold tens of thousands of clones, with approximately 79% observed a single time.

The specimen was peripheral blood. This chain links TRBV29-1 with TRBJ1-1; the match to TRBD1 covers 7 bases. The sequence was obtained from a man aged 65 to 85 with COVID-19, enrolled during active disease. CDR3 in amino acids: CSVGGPGGNTEAFF. The DNA for the CDR3 is TGCAGCGTTGGGGGGCCAGGGGGGAACACTGAAGCTTTCTTT.